This T cell receptor beta chain was recorded in a study of blood T cell repertoires in COVID-19. Study context: PBMCs, B-cell-depleted T cells, or T cells provided the cDNA or gDNA that made up the material.

In the authors' workflow: Estimation of nucleated cell counts relied on the amplification of reference gene primers. Data came from immunoSEQ multiplex PCR; TCRdb stores just in-frame clones and leaves some out. Clonal size and the V and J genes are those of that table, whereas D and trimming came from the DNA. This table holds roughly 130,000 clones, about 80% found once. This sequence originates from a woman in her forties or fifties with acute or convalescent COVID-19. Sequencing was done on a sample of peripheral blood.

The CDR3 region is CASSSRRQGADYGYTF. The CDR3 coding sequence is TGTGCCAGCAGCTCTAGAAGACAGGGGGCGGACTATGGCTACACCTTC. This chain joins TRBV5-4 and TRBJ1-2, with 10 bases matching TRBD1. The CDR3 contains 16 residues. Germline CDR1 is SGHNT and CDR2 is YYREEE (reference sequence). V lost 3 bases, J lost 3 bases, and 8 bases stayed unmatched. The full variable domain, rest sourced from reference TRBV5-4 and TRBJ1-2, is ETGVTQSPTHLIKTRGQQVTLRCSSQSGHNTVSWYQQALGQGPQFIFQYYREEENGRGNFPPRFSGLQFPNYSSELNVNALELDDSALYLCASSSRRQGADYGYTFGSGTRLTVV.